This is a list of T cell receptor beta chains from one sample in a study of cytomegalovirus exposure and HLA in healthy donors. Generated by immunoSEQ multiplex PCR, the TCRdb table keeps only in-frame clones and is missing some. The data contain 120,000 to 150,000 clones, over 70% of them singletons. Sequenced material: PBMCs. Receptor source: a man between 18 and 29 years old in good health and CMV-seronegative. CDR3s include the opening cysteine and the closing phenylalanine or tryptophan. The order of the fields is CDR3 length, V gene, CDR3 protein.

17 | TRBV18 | CASSPLRGGAANEKLFF
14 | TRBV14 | CDQLRGGGAGELFF
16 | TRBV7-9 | CASSSPTGQANSPLHF
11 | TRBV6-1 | CASSELGELFF
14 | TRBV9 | CASSGGLSGNTIYF
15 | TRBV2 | CASPLAQGLNYGYTF
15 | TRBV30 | CAWAPDVGARYGYTF
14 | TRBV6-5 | CASGVSGGADTQYF
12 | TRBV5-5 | CASSLGVPEAFF
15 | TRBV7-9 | CASSFDPGAGNTIYF
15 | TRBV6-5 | CASSPQRSPNGEAFF
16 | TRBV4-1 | CASSQVRLAWGDTQYF
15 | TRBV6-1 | CASRKGGLDNSPLHF
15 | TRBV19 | CASSTTLGTEETQYF
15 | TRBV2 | CASSEEMGGTTEAFF
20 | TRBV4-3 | CASSQELAMFSQYSNQPQHF
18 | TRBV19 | CASSTRVRDRRVYTEAFF
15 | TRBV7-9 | CASSWTGQRLNEQFF
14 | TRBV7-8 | CASSPQESNYGYTF
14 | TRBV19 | CASSSKNYNQPQHF
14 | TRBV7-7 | CASSLEQGSYEQYF
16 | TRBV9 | CASSVGTGESNYGYTF
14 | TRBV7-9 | CASSPRGAAGELFF
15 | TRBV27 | CASSRAGTVNYGYTF
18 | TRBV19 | CASSIRRTGNSGANVLTF
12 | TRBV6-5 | CASHSTDSPLHF
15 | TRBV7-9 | CASNAGGGRGEKLFF
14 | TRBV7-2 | CASSFRTSRNEQFF
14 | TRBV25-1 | CASSELGGDQPQHF
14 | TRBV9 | CASSVGVGAETQYF
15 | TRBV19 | CASRQGGAGANVLTF